These 29 T cell receptor beta chains share one sample of origin, sequenced in a study of blood T cell repertoires in COVID-19 (TCRdb year 2020). Libraries were built with the immunoSEQ multiplex PCR assay. TCRdb re-hosts the immuneACCESS table, in-frame sequences only. Its copies lack some clones; in the studies checked, an unresolved V gene accounts for under half of them, and the cause for the rest is not known. The sample yields 350,000 to 450,000 clones; over 75% were counted once. The ten largest clones represent 1% to 1.3% of the sample. Sample: PBMCs or T cells enriched from blood (not recorded which). The receptors stem from a young man who had recovered from COVID-19.

CDR3 residues: CAWRLNRDSNQPQHF. The CDR3 DNA is TGTGCCTGGAGACTAAACAGGGATTCAAATCAGCCCCAGCATTTT. V usage is TRBV30 and J usage is TRBJ1-5; D is perhaps TRBD1 (6 bases). V was pared by 3 bases and J by 4 bases, with 16 bases between. Germline-derived CDR1 and CDR2 are GTSNPN and SVGIG (reference sequence). The length of the CDR3 is 15 residues.

The chain couples TRBV30 to TRBJ2-6; TRBD1 might be the D (6 bases). The ends were cut back, 2 bases at V and 2 bases at J, with 7 bases in the middle. This CDR3 contains 14 residues. Germline CDR1 and CDR2: GTSNPN and SVGIG (reference sequence). CDR3 DNA sequence: TGTGCCTGGAGTCCAGGGGCTGGGGCCAACGTCCTGACTTTC. This gives the protein CAWSPGAGANVLTF.

This clone was observed a single time. The DNA for the CDR3 is TGTGCCAGCAGCTCCTCCGGGACAAGAAAATACGAGCAGTACTTC. Its translation is CASSSSGTRKYEQYF. The rearrangement joins TRBV28 to TRBJ2-7; possible D gene TRBD1, 6 bases. The CDR3 covers 15 residues. The germline V gene has CDR1 MDHEN and CDR2 SYDVKM. The V and J ends lost 6 bases and 4 bases respectively, with 19 bases between them.

About this clone: The same CDR3 also results from other DNA sequences found in this sample. The V gene is TRBV5-1, the J gene TRBJ2-5, with D possibly matching TRBD1 (6 bases). The V gene's germline CDR1 is SGHRS and CDR2 YFSETQ. The CDR3 spans 14 residues. Trimming took off 4 bases at V and 2 bases at J, with 12 bases between the two ends. The chain's CDR3 is CASSPGHLQETQYF. In DNA, the CDR3 is TGCGCCAGCAGCCCGGGACACTTACAAGAGACCCAGTACTTC. The whole variable domain, remainder taken from reference TRBV5-1 and TRBJ2-5, is KAGVTQTPRYLIKTRGQQVTLSCSPISGHRSVSWYQQTPGQGLQFLFEYFSETQRNKGNFPGRFSGRQFSNSRSEMNVSTLELGDSALYLCASSPGHLQETQYFGPGTRLLVL.

The rearrangement links TRBV24-1 to TRBJ1-5; TRBD1 aligns across 8 bases. This CDR3 is built from 17 residues. Germline CDR1 reads KGHDR; CDR2 reads SFDVKD. With 4 bases clipped from V and 1 base from J, the junction kept 8 bases outside the gene matches. Here the CDR3 DNA reads TGTGCCACCAGTGACCTGGACAGGGTGGACAGCAATCAGCCCCAGCATTTT. Protein: CATSDLDRVDSNQPQHF.

The CDR3 region is CASSLGTSGYNEQFF. The CDR3 DNA is TGTGCCAGCAGCTTAGGGACTAGCGGTTACAATGAGCAGTTCTTC. The chain links TRBV7-9 to TRBJ2-1, with 10 nucleotides matching TRBD2. The CDR3 loop spans 15 amino acids. Trimming took 1 base from V and 4 from J; bases not matched to a gene: 1. The germline CDR1 and CDR2 sequences are SEHNR and FQNEAQ (reference sequence).

J is TRBJ2-7 and V is TRBV4-2, with TRBD2 identical over 8 bases. Trimming took 1 base from V and 4 from J; bases not matched to a gene: 9. The CDR3 extends over 16 amino acids. Germline V gives CDR1 LGHNA, CDR2 YNFKEQ. Here the CDR3 DNA reads TGTGCCAGCAGCCAAGTAGGAGGAGCGGGAGCTTACGAGCAGTACTTC. This gives the protein CASSQVGGAGAYEQYF.

V and J are TRBV5-1 and TRBJ2-2, with D possibly TRBD1 on 7 matching bases. This CDR3 has 15 residues. Germline CDR1 SGHRS, CDR2 YFSETQ. Between the trimmed V and J ends, which lost 0 bases and 5 bases, there was a span of 11 bases. The CDR3 nucleotides are TGCGCCAGCAGCTTGGAAGCAGGGGGGACCGGGGAGCTGTTTTTT. Translated: CASSLEAGGTGELFF.

J is TRBJ1-4 and V is TRBV10-3; TRBD1 might be the D (6 bases). Trimming cost V 0 bases and J 8 bases, with 10 bases left between them. Germline V lookup: CDR1 ENHRY, CDR2 SYGVKD. The CDR3 contains 14 residues. The CDR3 DNA reads TGTGCCATCAGTGAGTCTACAGGGTACGAAAAACTGTTTTTT. Its translation is CAISESTGYEKLFF.

This chain connects TRBV7-9 to TRBJ1-5, with 8 bases that match TRBD1. Germline assignment: CDR1 SEHNR and CDR2 FQNEAQ (reference sequence). The CDR3 is 15 amino acids. V dropped 5 bases and J dropped 1; count of bases not matched to a gene: 4. The CDR3 DNA follows: TGTGCCAGCAGCCAACAGGGGGAGAGCAATCAGCCCCAGCATTTT. As protein: CASSQQGESNQPQHF.

The chain couples TRBV6-6 to TRBJ2-2; 11 nucleotides agree with TRBD2. This CDR3 comprises 15 residues. Germline values: CDR1 MNHNY, CDR2 SVGAGI (reference sequence). V lost 6 bases, J lost 6 bases, and 6 bases stayed unmatched. The CDR3 loop reads CASRTSGRSAGELFF. The CDR3 nucleotides read TGTGCCAGCAGAACTAGCGGGAGATCGGCCGGGGAGCTGTTTTTT.

V is TRBV29-1 and J is TRBJ2-5; 9 bases agree with TRBD2. Germline assignment: CDR1 SQVTM and CDR2 ANQGSEA. CDR3 length: 14 residues. V was clipped by 4 bases and J by 2 bases; unmatched bases: 5. CDR3 DNA sequence: TGCAGCGTTGTAGGCCTAGCGGGACAAGAGACCCAGTACTTC. This codes for CSVVGLAGQETQYF.

The chain has TRBV18 and TRBJ2-7; D is perhaps TRBD1 (6 bases). The CDR3 contains 14 residues. V was trimmed by 3 bases and J by 6 bases, leaving 15 bases between them. CDR1 is KGHSH and CDR2 is LQKENI in the germline V gene. The CDR3 nucleotides are TGTGCCAGCTCACCCCGGGACACAGAGCTCGAGCAGTACTTC. Translating gives CASSPRDTELEQYF.

The V call is TRBV12-5, the J call TRBJ1-2; weak D call: TRBD1 (5 bases). The germline V gene has CDR1 LGHNT and CDR2 FRNRAP. This CDR3 spans 13 amino acids. The V end was cut by 6 bases, the J end by 6 bases, with 14 bases between. The CDR3 DNA reads as TGTGCTAGTGGCAACTCAGGGTGGGATGGCTACACCTTC. It is translated as CASGNSGWDGYTF.

The chain uses TRBV3-1 (or the pseudogene TRBV3-2) and TRBJ2-1; the D gene is possibly TRBD2 (5 bases). CDR3 length: 16 residues. The germline CDR1 and CDR2 sequences are LGHDT and YNNKEL (reference sequence). V was shortened by 4 bases and J by 0 bases, with 13 bases between the two germline ends. CDR3: CASSPRSGFSYNEQFF. CDR3 bases: TGTGCCAGCAGCCCGAGAAGCGGATTCTCCTACAATGAGCAGTTCTTC.

The table lists this clone with a count of one. This chain uses TRBV6-2 or TRBV6-3 with TRBJ2-5, with TRBD2 matching over 13 bases. Germline loops: CDR1 MNHEY, CDR2 SVGEGT. V lost 5 bases and J lost 4; bases outside the gene matches: 10. This CDR3 comprises 17 residues. DNA of the CDR3: TGTGCCAGCAGTCCCAACCGCGGACTAGCGGGAGTAGAGACCCAGTACTTC. Protein product: CASSPNRGLAGVETQYF.

V usage is TRBV6-5 and J usage is TRBJ2-1, with 9 nucleotides matching TRBD2. Germline V CDR1 and CDR2: MNHEY, SVGAGI. Unmatched junction bases numbered 8, after V lost 2 bases and J lost 6 bases. The CDR3 extends over 16 amino acids. The CDR3: CASSYRAGGPINEQFF. The CDR3 DNA reads TGTGCCAGCAGTTACAGGGCGGGAGGGCCAATCAATGAGCAGTTCTTC.

The chain employs TRBV7-6 and TRBJ1-5; D gene uncertain. Looked up from germline, CDR1 is SGHVS and CDR2 is FNYEAQ. V was trimmed by 2 bases and J by 2 bases, leaving 10 bases between them. The CDR3 extends over 15 amino acids. CDR3 amino acids: CASSLSGNGNQPQHF. CDR3 DNA sequence: TGTGCCAGCAGCTTATCCGGGAATGGCAATCAGCCCCAGCATTTT.

This chain links TRBV6-5 with TRBJ1-5; 9 bases line up with TRBD1. Germline values: CDR1 MNHEY, CDR2 SVGAGI. CDR3 size: 15 residues. Losses at the gene ends were 5 bases for V and 4 bases for J; bases not matched to a gene: 6. The CDR3 loop is CASSRQGGWNQPQHF. The CDR3 nucleotides read TGTGCCAGCAGTCGACAGGGGGGTTGGAATCAGCCCCAGCATTTT.

The rearrangement links TRBV4-2 to TRBJ2-1, with 10 bases matching TRBD2. Per the germline V gene, CDR1 is LGHNA and CDR2 is YNFKEQ. J was trimmed by 7 bases and V by 5 bases; bases with no gene match: 17. CDR3 size: 18 residues. The CDR3 bases are TGTGCCAGCAGCTCTGGACTAGCGGACTCGAAGGTCGGGAATGAGCAGTTCTTC. Amino acid sequence: CASSSGLADSKVGNEQFF.

The rearrangement uses TRBV28 and TRBJ1-2; no definite D call. The CDR3 loop spans 15 amino acids. CDR1 MDHEN and CDR2 SYDVKM come from the germline V gene. V lost 4 bases and J lost 4, with 16 bases in between. The CDR3 sequence: CASSSQPGAGYGYTF. In DNA form, the CDR3 reads TGTGCCAGCAGTTCCCAACCGGGCGCGGGCTATGGCTACACCTTC.

This sequence joins TRBV6-5 and TRBJ2-1, with a possible D match to TRBD2 (6 bases). The CDR3 is 13 amino acids. V gave up 6 bases and J gave up 6 bases, with 12 bases separating them. Germline V gene sequence: CDR1 MNHEY, CDR2 SVGAGI. The CDR3 loop reads CASRRREFNEQFF. CDR3 coding DNA: TGTGCCAGCAGACGTCGGGAGTTCAATGAGCAGTTCTTC.

The V gene is TRBV11-2, the J gene TRBJ2-2; 10 positions match TRBD2. With 5 bases clipped from V and 4 bases from J, the junction kept 4 bases outside the gene matches. Germline V lookup: CDR1 SGHAT, CDR2 FQNNGV. The CDR3 spans 15 residues. CDR3 DNA: TGTGCCAGCAGCCGAAGCGGGAGGGGCACCGGGGAGCTGTTTTTT. The encoded protein is CASSRSGRGTGELFF.

The chain combines TRBV6-5 with TRBJ2-3; 7 positions match TRBD1. There are 15 residues in the CDR3. With 6 bases clipped from V and 6 bases from J, the junction kept 12 bases outside the gene matches. CDR1 is MNHEY, CDR2 SVGAGI, per germline. CDR3 nucleotides: TGTGCCAGCAGCCGGGCCGGGACAGTAGGCGATACGCAGTATTTT. Its translation: CASSRAGTVGDTQYF.

The rearrangement links TRBV6-5 to TRBJ1-1; D uncertain. The CDR3 contains 15 residues. V was trimmed by 0 bases and J by 1 base, leaving 9 bases between them. The germline CDR1 and CDR2 sequences are MNHEY and SVGAGI. CDR3 region: CASSYSRLTNTEAFF. In nucleotides, the CDR3 is TGTGCCAGCAGTTACTCGAGGTTGACGAACACTGAAGCTTTCTTT.

This clone was seen a single time. The chain uses TRBV27 and TRBJ2-7; a possible D gene is TRBD1 (5 bases). The CDR3 runs 13 residues. Germline assignment: CDR1 MNHEY and CDR2 SMNVEV (reference sequence). The V end was cut by 3 bases, the J end by 7 bases, with 13 bases between. The CDR3 nucleotides are TGTGCCAGCAGTTTGCCAGGGCTGGAAGAGCAGTACTTC. This gives the protein CASSLPGLEEQYF.

The chain has TRBV27 and TRBJ2-1; TRBD2 agrees at 7 bases. This CDR3 has 16 residues. Trimming cost V 2 bases and J 4 bases; bases outside gene matches: 8. Germline CDR1 MNHEY, CDR2 SMNVEV (reference sequence). CDR3 in DNA: TGTGCCAGCAGTTTAAGCCTAGCGGAACGGTACAATGAGCAGTTCTTC. It specifies CASSLSLAERYNEQFF.

V is TRBV28 and J is TRBJ2-2; TRBD1 aligns across 8 bases. The CDR3 loop spans 15 amino acids. The V gene's germline CDR1 is MDHEN and CDR2 SYDVKM. Trimming took 6 bases from V and 1 from J; bases not matched to a gene: 4. Here the CDR3 reads CASRNTGGNTGELFF. As DNA, the CDR3 is TGTGCCAGCAGAAATACAGGGGGGAACACCGGGGAGCTGTTTTTT.

J is TRBJ2-7 and V is TRBV18; D unclear. The germline V gene has CDR1 KGHSH and CDR2 LQKENI. The CDR3 is 14 residues long. V was cut by 3 bases and J by 2 bases, with 11 bases left in between. Here the CDR3 reads CASSPSTSAYEQYF. The DNA for the CDR3 is TGTGCCAGCTCACCGTCGACGAGCGCCTACGAGCAGTACTTC. Full variable domain (missing parts from reference TRBV18 and TRBJ2-7): NAGVMQNPRHLVRRRGQEARLRCSPMKGHSHVYWYRQLPEEGLKFMVYLQKENIIDESGMPKERFSAEFPKEGPSILRIQQVVRGDSAAYFCASSPSTSAYEQYFGPGTRLTVT.